This T cell receptor (beta chain) was profiled in a study of human T cells and chemical hapten exposure. Overall study: 2% DPC applied to a 2 cm by 2 cm arm area sensitized donors. Study-level findings and limits: Once DPC sensitization occurred, TCRs above 1 in 1000 frequency showed no change.

CDR1 is SQVTM and CDR2 is ANQGSEA in the germline V gene. The CDR3 is 12 amino acids. V dropped 4 bases and J dropped 5 bases, with 11 bases sitting between them. Concerning this clonotype itself: Its antigen remains unknown.

The sample's time point: patch test 2, 6 weeks after DPC sensitization. The treatment is: therapeutic diphenylcyclopropenone sensitization with weekly scalp DPC. Individual cDNA molecules had unique molecular identifiers attached to them by the library. TCRdb reanalysed the RACE reads using MiXCR and keeps one entry per CDR3 protein. The data hold about 85,000 distinct CDR3 sequences, with roughly 10% observed a single time. This material consisted of whole blood, taken in connection with sensitization to the hapten diphenylcyclopropenone (DPC). The sequence was collected from a man between 18 and 35 years old with alopecia areata. Some clones in this sample may be carry-over from other donors' samples. The chain combines TRBV29-1 with TRBJ2-5; D is perhaps TRBD2 (5 bases). The CDR3 nucleotides are TGCAGCGTTGTGAGGGAGAGCGAGACCCAGTACTTC. Translated: CSVVRESETQYF.